This entry lists 13 T cell receptor beta chains sequenced from one sample in a study of PD-1 blockade in classical Hodgkin lymphoma. There was relapse after autologous stem cell transplantation in every patient, and there was variation in brentuximab vedotin exposure. Clones were read by immunoSEQ multiplex PCR, and TCRdb kept only the in-frame ones, dropping some. This table has 120,000 to 150,000 clones, 78% appearing once. The sequenced sample was peripheral blood mononuclear cells (PBMCs), obtained before the second cycle of nivolumab. The source of these receptors is a human donor with classical Hodgkin lymphoma.

The CDR3 loop is CASSIGGGRSYEQYF. The CDR3 DNA sequence: TGTGCCAGTAGTATAGGCGGCGGGAGGTCCTACGAGCAGTACTTC. V is TRBV19 and J is TRBJ2-7, with TRBD2 matching 8 bases. The CDR3 sequence is 15 residues long. Trimming removed 1 base from V and 1 base from J; junction bases left unmatched: 3. CDR1 and CDR2 from the germline V gene are LNHDA and SQIVND (reference sequence).

The rearrangement uses TRBV6-1 and TRBJ1-1; tentatively, D is TRBD1 (5 bases). V dropped 4 bases and J dropped 2 bases, with 14 bases sitting between them. The germline V gene encodes CDR1 MNHNS and CDR2 SASEGT. CDR3 length: 15 amino acids. DNA for the CDR3: TGTGCCAGCAGTGGTCCAGGGCAGACTAACACTGAAGCTTTCTTT. Translated: CASSGPGQTNTEAFF.

The chain combines TRBV5-1 with TRBJ2-2, with D perhaps matching TRBD2 (6 bases). The V and J ends lost 4 bases and 0 bases respectively, with 10 bases between them. The CDR3 runs to 15 residues. Germline V CDR1 and CDR2: SGHRS, YFSETQ. CDR3: CASSTGLTNTGELFF. The CDR3 coding sequence is TGCGCCAGCAGCACCGGACTAACGAACACCGGGGAGCTGTTTTTT. Drawing the rest from reference TRBV5-1 and TRBJ2-2, the complete variable domain is KAGVTQTPRYLIKTRGQQVTLSCSPISGHRSVSWYQQTPGQGLQFLFEYFSETQRNKGNFPGRFSGRQFSNSRSEMNVSTLELGDSALYLCASSTGLTNTGELFFGEGSRLTVL.

The V call is TRBV30, the J call TRBJ2-1; D call uncertain. The V end was cut by 1 base, the J end by 5 bases, with 3 bases between. CDR1 and CDR2 from the germline V gene are GTSNPN and SVGIG (reference sequence). The CDR3 sequence is 11 residues long. The CDR3 is CAWSGNNEQFF. The CDR3 DNA reads TGTGCCTGGAGTGGTAACAATGAGCAGTTCTTC.

The table lists this clone with a count of one. V is TRBV5-6 and J is TRBJ1-2, with no clear D. Trimming took off 0 bases at V and 0 bases at J, with 6 bases between the two ends. Germline CDR1 reads SGHDT; CDR2 reads YYEEEE. The CDR3 runs to 14 residues. DNA of the CDR3: TGTGCCAGCAGCTTGGGGAGCACTAACTATGGCTACACCTTC. Its translation is CASSLGSTNYGYTF.

V gene TRBV18 combines with J gene TRBJ2-7; D gene ambiguous. The CDR3 runs 13 residues. Germline V lookup: CDR1 KGHSH, CDR2 LQKENI. With 2 bases removed from V and 2 bases from J, the gap between germline ends came to 7 bases. CDR3 residues: CASSPTGPYEQYF. CDR3 coding DNA: TGTGCCAGCTCACCAACCGGACCCTACGAGCAGTACTTC.

A few counts support this clone. This chain connects TRBV11-2 to TRBJ2-7; no clear D gene. The CDR3 covers 12 residues. V lost 0 bases and J 3 bases, leaving 3 bases between the germline ends. Per germline, CDR1 SGHAT and CDR2 FQNNGV. The CDR3 bases are TGTGCCAGCAGCTTAGACTTCTACGAGCAGTACTTC. Encoded protein: CASSLDFYEQYF.

This chain joins TRBV19 and TRBJ2-7; D remains ambiguous. V was shortened by 4 bases and J by 3 bases, with 7 bases between the two germline ends. This CDR3 region has 12 residues. CDR1 and CDR2 from the germline V gene are LNHDA and SQIVND (reference sequence). CDR3 sequence: CASSSAGYEQYF. CDR3 nucleotides: TGTGCCAGTAGTAGTGCAGGCTACGAGCAGTACTTC. Full variable domain (outside the CDR3, taken from reference TRBV19 and TRBJ2-7): DGGITQSPKYLFRKEGQNVTLSCEQNLNHDAMYWYRQDPGQGLRLIYYSQIVNDFQKGDIAEGYSVSREKKESFPLTVTSAQKNPTAFYLCASSSAGYEQYFGPGTRLTVT.

The genes are TRBV5-1 and TRBJ1-6; 9 nucleotides align to TRBD1. This CDR3 contains 15 residues. Germline V lookup: CDR1 SGHRS, CDR2 YFSETQ. V was pared by 4 bases and J by 7 bases, with 6 bases of the junction left unmatched. The CDR3 DNA sequence: TGCGCCAGCAGCCGGGACAGGGCATCCAATTCACCCCTCCACTTT. Encoded protein: CASSRDRASNSPLHF. Using reference TRBV5-1 and TRBJ1-6 for the parts outside the CDR3, the full variable domain is KAGVTQTPRYLIKTRGQQVTLSCSPISGHRSVSWYQQTPGQGLQFLFEYFSETQRNKGNFPGRFSGRQFSNSRSEMNVSTLELGDSALYLCASSRDRASNSPLHFGNGTRLTVT.

The chain couples TRBV5-6 to TRBJ1-2, with D tentatively TRBD1 (5 bases). V was trimmed by 2 bases and J by 9 bases, leaving 14 bases between them. Germline V gives CDR1 SGHDT, CDR2 YYEEEE. This CDR3 has 13 residues. This CDR3 is CASSFNPDSSYTF. The CDR3 DNA is TGTGCCAGCAGCTTCAATCCCGACAGCAGCTACACCTTC.

The chain uses TRBV6-5 and TRBJ1-4, with a possible D match to TRBD1 (5 bases). V was pared by 5 bases and J by 7 bases, with 11 bases between. Germline lookup yields CDR1 MNHEY and CDR2 SVGAGI. CDR3 length: 13 amino acids. In nucleotides, the CDR3 is TGTGCCAGCAGTGTGGGGCGAGGTGAAAAACTGTTTTTT. Amino acid sequence: CASSVGRGEKLFF.

J is TRBJ1-4 and V is TRBV7-8; D is unresolved. There are 15 residues in the CDR3. Germline CDR1 SGHVS, CDR2 FQNEAQ. The germline V and J ends were trimmed by 5 bases and 5 bases, with 15 bases remaining between them. DNA for the CDR3: TGTGCCAGCAGCGCCGAGGGTGGGAGGAATGAAAAACTGTTTTTT. Amino acid sequence: CASSAEGGRNEKLFF.

With regard to this clone: The same CDR3 also results from other DNA sequences found in this sample. The rearrangement joins TRBV10-3 to TRBJ2-3, with D unresolved. The CDR3 runs to 13 residues. V shed 0 bases and J shed 4 bases, with 5 bases lying between them. The germline V gene has CDR1 ENHRY and CDR2 SYGVKD. CDR3 amino acids: CAISESRADTQYF. The CDR3, as DNA: TGTGCCATCAGTGAGTCCCGAGCAGATACGCAGTATTTT.